This T cell receptor beta chain was captured in a study of blood T cell repertoires in COVID-19. Sequenced by immunoSEQ multiplex PCR; TCRdb stores in-frame clones only, minus some. Here the sample spans approximately 400,000 clones, over 80% being singletons. The sequenced material came from PBMCs or T cells enriched from blood (not recorded which). This receptor was identified in a woman between 45 and 65 years old who had recovered from COVID-19.

The CDR3 DNA reads as TGTGCCTGGAGTAAGGGGGATTTGTACAATGAGCAGTTCTTC. Its translation is CAWSKGDLYNEQFF. The chain employs TRBV30 and TRBJ2-1, with D tentatively TRBD1 (6 bases). Germline V gives CDR1 GTSNPN, CDR2 SVGIG (reference sequence). Trimming shortened V by 2 bases and J by 4 bases, and 12 bases separated the two germline ends. This CDR3 has 14 amino acids.